A selection of T cell receptor beta chains follows, all from one sample in a study of blood T cells in healthy people across ages. TCRdb reprocessed the 5' RACE reads with MiXCR, giving one entry per CDR3 protein. The data contain fewer than 800,000 distinct CDR3 sequences, 32% of them singletons. What was sequenced was blood. The receptors were gathered from an elderly woman in good health. The CDR3 runs from the conserved cysteine through the conserved F or W. Each record gives: V gene, clone size, D gene, J gene, CDR3 DNA, CDR3 protein. A D gene is named only where the DNA matches it firmly. Clone sizes are given selectively: once, few, many, or a class where the clone is expanded.

v_gene: TRBV29-1
abundance: NA
d_gene: TRBD1
j_gene: TRBJ2-7
CDR3nt: TGCAGCGTTCCTCAGGGGGCGACCGGCGAGCAGTACTTC
CDR3aa: CSVPQGATGEQYF

v_gene: TRBV4-2
abundance: many
d_gene: NA
j_gene: TRBJ1-2
CDR3nt: TGTGCCAGCAGCCAAGATCGGACAACTTATGGCTACACCTTC
CDR3aa: CASSQDRTTYGYTF

v_gene: TRBV30
abundance: NA
d_gene: NA
j_gene: TRBJ1-2
CDR3nt: TGTGCCTGGACCCTAATGAGGGGTGGTGAAGGCTATGGCTACACCTTC
CDR3aa: CAWTLMRGGEGYGYTF

v_gene: TRBV2
abundance: NA
d_gene: TRBD1
j_gene: TRBJ2-7
CDR3nt: TGTGCCAGCAGTTTGTATGAGGGACAGGGCTCCGCGCAGTACTTC
CDR3aa: CASSLYEGQGSAQYF

v_gene: TRBV29-1
abundance: NA
d_gene: NA
j_gene: TRBJ1-1
CDR3nt: TGCAGCGTTGCCGGACCTGAAGCTTTCTTT
CDR3aa: CSVAGPEAFF

v_gene: TRBV28
abundance: few
d_gene: NA
j_gene: TRBJ1-1
CDR3nt: TGTGCCAGCAGTGAGCTCCCGAGGGACACTGAAGCTTTCTTT
CDR3aa: CASSELPRDTEAFF

v_gene: TRBV9
abundance: many
d_gene: NA
j_gene: TRBJ2-5
CDR3nt: TGTGCCAGCAGCGTAGGGCCCCAAGAGACCCAGTACTTC
CDR3aa: CASSVGPQETQYF

v_gene: TRBV27
abundance: NA
d_gene: TRBD1
j_gene: TRBJ1-2
CDR3nt: TGTGCCAGCAGTTTATATGGGGACAGACGAATCATAATCTATGGCTACACCTTC
CDR3aa: CASSLYGDRRIIIYGYTF

v_gene: TRBV28
abundance: many
d_gene: TRBD2
j_gene: TRBJ2-7
CDR3nt: TGTGCCAGCAGTTTAGGAACTAGCGGGGGGGCCCTCGAGCAGTACTTC
CDR3aa: CASSLGTSGGALEQYF

v_gene: TRBV5-4
abundance: NA
d_gene: TRBD2
j_gene: TRBJ2-7
CDR3nt: TGTGCCAGCAGCTTGGCCGGTAGCGGGACCTCCTACGAGCAGTACTTC
CDR3aa: CASSLAGSGTSYEQYF

v_gene: TRBV15
abundance: NA
d_gene: TRBD1
j_gene: TRBJ2-5
CDR3nt: TGTGCCACCAGCCGTGAGACAGGGGTGTACGAGCAGCACTTC
CDR3aa: CATSRETGVYEQHF

v_gene: TRBV5-1
abundance: many
d_gene: NA
j_gene: TRBJ1-1
CDR3nt: TGCGCCAGCAGCCTCCCATCGGGGGCCCGGAACACTGAAGCTTTCTTT
CDR3aa: CASSLPSGARNTEAFF

v_gene: TRBV11-2
abundance: many
d_gene: TRBD2
j_gene: TRBJ2-1
CDR3nt: TGTGCCAGCTCTCATCGGGGGGACCCTTACAATGAGCAGTTCTTC
CDR3aa: CASSHRGDPYNEQFF

v_gene: TRBV2
abundance: few
d_gene: TRBD1
j_gene: TRBJ1-1
CDR3nt: TGTGCCAGCAGTAACAGGGGGCGAACTGAAGCTTTCTTT
CDR3aa: CASSNRGRTEAFF

v_gene: TRBV12-3/TRBV12-4
abundance: many
d_gene: NA
j_gene: TRBJ2-1
CDR3nt: TGTGCCAGCAGCGGGTTTCACGAGGGAGACGGCTACAATGAGCAGTTCTTC
CDR3aa: CASSGFHEGDGYNEQFF

v_gene: TRBV5-5
abundance: NA
d_gene: NA
j_gene: TRBJ2-5
CDR3nt: TGTGCCAGCCGTACTGAACTTGGGGGGCCGTTCCAAGAGACCCAGTACTTC
CDR3aa: CASRTELGGPFQETQYF

v_gene: TRBV19
abundance: many
d_gene: NA
j_gene: TRBJ2-3
CDR3nt: TGTGCCAGTAGTAGAGGTTCTAGCACAGATACGCAGTATTTT
CDR3aa: CASSRGSSTDTQYF

v_gene: TRBV28
abundance: NA
d_gene: NA
j_gene: TRBJ1-1
CDR3nt: TGTGTCAGCCGGGGACGCGAGGACACTGAAGTTTTCTTT
CDR3aa: CVSRGREDTEVFF

v_gene: TRBV6-1
abundance: few
d_gene: NA
j_gene: TRBJ1-5
CDR3nt: TGTGCCAGCAGCCCAAGCACGGGAATGAGCAGGGTCAATCAGCCCCAGCATTTT
CDR3aa: CASSPSTGMSRVNQPQHF

v_gene: TRBV20-1
abundance: few
d_gene: TRBD2
j_gene: TRBJ2-7
CDR3nt: TGCAGTGCTAGAGATAGACTAGCGGGTTACAATGAGCAGTACTTC
CDR3aa: CSARDRLAGYNEQYF

v_gene: TRBV12-3/TRBV12-4
abundance: NA
d_gene: NA
j_gene: TRBJ2-7
CDR3nt: TGTGCCAGCAGTCCCTCCATTGGGCAGTACTTC
CDR3aa: CASSPSIGQYF

v_gene: TRBV5-1
abundance: NA
d_gene: NA
j_gene: TRBJ1-1
CDR3nt: TGCGCCGGCAGCTTGGGCAGGACGCGGGACGGGGAAGCTTTCTTT
CDR3aa: CAGSLGRTRDGEAFF

v_gene: TRBV11-2
abundance: once
d_gene: NA
j_gene: TRBJ2-7
CDR3nt: TGTGCCAGCAGACCCCGGTGGGGCGGTGCCCATTCCTACAATGAGCAGTACTTC
CDR3aa: CASRPRWGGAHSYNEQYF

v_gene: TRBV6-1
abundance: many
d_gene: NA
j_gene: TRBJ2-5
CDR3nt: TGTGCCAGCAGTGAGGGGATGCTAGCGCTCCAAGAGACCCAGTACTTC
CDR3aa: CASSEGMLALQETQYF

v_gene: TRBV6-6
abundance: few
d_gene: TRBD1
j_gene: TRBJ1-2
CDR3nt: TGTGCCAGTGACAGGGGGCAGGGGGGCTACACCTTC
CDR3aa: CASDRGQGGYTF

v_gene: TRBV12-3/TRBV12-4
abundance: many
d_gene: NA
j_gene: TRBJ2-1
CDR3nt: TGTGCCAGCAGCACCAGGGGCTTATGGAATGAGCAGTTCTTC
CDR3aa: CASSTRGLWNEQFF

v_gene: TRBV3-1
abundance: NA
d_gene: TRBD2
j_gene: TRBJ2-1
CDR3nt: TGTGCCAGCAGCCAGCGACTAGCGAAGGACAATGAGCAGTTCTTC
CDR3aa: CASSQRLAKDNEQFF

v_gene: TRBV7-2
abundance: NA
d_gene: TRBD1
j_gene: TRBJ1-2
CDR3nt: TGTGCCAGCAGCTTAGTTTGGCAGGGGGCAGGCTACACCTTC
CDR3aa: CASSLVWQGAGYTF

v_gene: TRBV18
abundance: NA
d_gene: NA
j_gene: TRBJ2-1
CDR3nt: TGTGCCAGCTCACCACGAGGAACAGGGCACAATGAGCAGTTCTTC
CDR3aa: CASSPRGTGHNEQFF

v_gene: TRBV28
abundance: NA
d_gene: TRBD1
j_gene: TRBJ1-2
CDR3nt: TGTGCCAGCAGTTTTCAAGGGGGACAGGGTTTCTATGGCTACACCTTC
CDR3aa: CASSFQGGQGFYGYTF

v_gene: TRBV20-1
abundance: many
d_gene: NA
j_gene: TRBJ1-6
CDR3nt: TGCAGTGCTAGAGATCAGGGCCCGGACAGAGTCGATTCACCCCTCCACTTT
CDR3aa: CSARDQGPDRVDSPLHF

v_gene: TRBV18
abundance: few
d_gene: NA
j_gene: TRBJ2-6
CDR3nt: TGTGCCAGCTCACCACCAGGGACTGGGGCCAACGTCCTGACTTTC
CDR3aa: CASSPPGTGANVLTF

v_gene: TRBV27
abundance: few
d_gene: TRBD1
j_gene: TRBJ2-3
CDR3nt: TGTGCCAGCAGTTTCCGGGACAGCGTCACAGATACGCAGTATTTT
CDR3aa: CASSFRDSVTDTQYF

v_gene: TRBV4-1
abundance: NA
d_gene: NA
j_gene: TRBJ1-2
CDR3nt: TGCGCCAGCAGCCAAGGTATAAAGCTCTATGGCTACACCTTC
CDR3aa: CASSQGIKLYGYTF

v_gene: TRBV10-2
abundance: many
d_gene: NA
j_gene: TRBJ2-5
CDR3nt: TGCGCCAGCAGTGAAGGGGGGCGCCCAAAGACCCAGTACTTC
CDR3aa: CASSEGGRPKTQYF

v_gene: TRBV29-1
abundance: few
d_gene: NA
j_gene: TRBJ2-1
CDR3nt: TGCGGCGTTGGAGGGACAGAGGCCCAAACACTCTCCTACAATGAGCAGTTCTTC
CDR3aa: CGVGGTEAQTLSYNEQFF

v_gene: TRBV6-5
abundance: NA
d_gene: NA
j_gene: TRBJ2-7
CDR3nt: TGTGCCAGCAGTCACTCAGGGGAACCCTACGAGCAGTACTTC
CDR3aa: CASSHSGEPYEQYF

v_gene: TRBV7-2
abundance: many
d_gene: TRBD1
j_gene: TRBJ2-7
CDR3nt: TGTGCCAGCAGCTTAGGTCCGCCGGGACAGGGAAGGTACGAGCAGTACTTC
CDR3aa: CASSLGPPGQGRYEQYF

v_gene: TRBV12-3/TRBV12-4
abundance: NA
d_gene: NA
j_gene: TRBJ1-4
CDR3nt: TGTGCCAGCAGTTTAGCCCCAATTGGAACTAATGAAAAACGGTTTTTT
CDR3aa: CASSLAPIGTNEKRFF

v_gene: TRBV12-3/TRBV12-4
abundance: many
d_gene: NA
j_gene: TRBJ1-2
CDR3nt: TGTGCCAGCAGGGTGGGCGGGGCGCGAGACCGCTATGGCTACACCTTC
CDR3aa: CASRVGGARDRYGYTF

v_gene: TRBV7-3
abundance: NA
d_gene: TRBD1
j_gene: TRBJ1-1
CDR3nt: TGTGCCAGCAGCTTACATGGACAGGGAAGAAACCCCGTCGGAGCTTTCTTT
CDR3aa: CASSLHGQGRNPVGAFF

v_gene: TRBV9
abundance: few
d_gene: NA
j_gene: TRBJ1-1
CDR3nt: TGTGCCAGCAGCGTAGCACCCGGGGGGCAGAACACTGAAGCTTTCTTT
CDR3aa: CASSVAPGGQNTEAFF

v_gene: TRBV5-5
abundance: many
d_gene: TRBD1
j_gene: TRBJ2-7
CDR3nt: TGTGCCAGCAGCGCCCGGGACAGAGAATACGAGCAGTACTTC
CDR3aa: CASSARDREYEQYF

v_gene: TRBV20-1
abundance: NA
d_gene: TRBD1
j_gene: TRBJ2-7
CDR3nt: TGCAGTGCTAAGAAACCCGGGACAGATAACTACGAGCAGTACTTC
CDR3aa: CSAKKPGTDNYEQYF

v_gene: TRBV19
abundance: many
d_gene: TRBD1
j_gene: TRBJ2-5
CDR3nt: TGTGCCAGTAGTGGACAGGGTCGAGAGACCCAGTACTTC
CDR3aa: CASSGQGRETQYF

v_gene: TRBV20-1
abundance: many
d_gene: NA
j_gene: TRBJ2-7
CDR3nt: TGCAGTGCTAGGGGGTCCCTAAGCTCCTACGAGCAGTACTTC
CDR3aa: CSARGSLSSYEQYF

v_gene: TRBV12-3/TRBV12-4
abundance: NA
d_gene: TRBD1
j_gene: TRBJ2-7
CDR3nt: TGTGCCAGCAGCCCCCCCGACAGGGACTACGAGCAGTACTTC
CDR3aa: CASSPPDRDYEQYF

v_gene: TRBV3-1
abundance: NA
d_gene: NA
j_gene: TRBJ2-5
CDR3nt: TGTGCCACCGGACCCCCCGTGCAAGAGACCCAGTACTTC
CDR3aa: CATGPPVQETQYF

v_gene: TRBV7-9
abundance: many
d_gene: TRBD2
j_gene: TRBJ2-3
CDR3nt: TGTGCCAGCAGCTCCCAAGCGGGGGTTAGCACAGATACGCAGTATTTT
CDR3aa: CASSSQAGVSTDTQYF

v_gene: TRBV20-1
abundance: many
d_gene: TRBD1
j_gene: TRBJ1-4
CDR3nt: TGCAGTGCTAGTTTGTTACAGGGGAACGAAAAACTGTTTTTT
CDR3aa: CSASLLQGNEKLFF

v_gene: TRBV5-1
abundance: many
d_gene: NA
j_gene: TRBJ2-7
CDR3nt: TGCGCCAGCAGCTTGCAGACGACGAATTACGAGCAGTACTTC
CDR3aa: CASSLQTTNYEQYF

v_gene: TRBV20-1
abundance: many
d_gene: TRBD1
j_gene: TRBJ1-4
CDR3nt: TGCAGTGCTAGAGAGTACCGGGACAGTCATGAAAAACTGTTTTTT
CDR3aa: CSAREYRDSHEKLFF

v_gene: TRBV5-1
abundance: many
d_gene: NA
j_gene: TRBJ2-3
CDR3nt: TGCGCCAGCAGCTTCGGGTCAGGGCCCCAAGGGGATACGCAGTATTTT
CDR3aa: CASSFGSGPQGDTQYF